In its sample, the clone carrying this T cell receptor beta chain was seen a few times. TCRdb ran MiXCR on the 5' RACE reads and lists one entry per CDR3 protein. The table has over 30,000 distinct CDR3 sequences, under 30% seen once. From germline, CDR1 is LGHDT and CDR2 YNNKEL (reference sequence). The CDR3 runs to 15 residues. V gave up 1 base and J gave up 8 bases; unmatched junction bases: 8. The sequence was collected from a female donor with breast cancer. The specimen sequenced was naive CD4+ T cells sorted from a lymph node. Subset described: naive CD4+ T cells, CD4+CD45RA+CD25-. This rearrangement joins TRBV3-1 to TRBJ2-1; TRBD2 aligns across 7 bases. The CDR3 sequence: CASSQGGSGGYEQFF. The CDR3 nucleotides read TGTGCCAGCAGCCAAGGCGGGAGTGGGGGGTATGAGCAGTTCTTC.